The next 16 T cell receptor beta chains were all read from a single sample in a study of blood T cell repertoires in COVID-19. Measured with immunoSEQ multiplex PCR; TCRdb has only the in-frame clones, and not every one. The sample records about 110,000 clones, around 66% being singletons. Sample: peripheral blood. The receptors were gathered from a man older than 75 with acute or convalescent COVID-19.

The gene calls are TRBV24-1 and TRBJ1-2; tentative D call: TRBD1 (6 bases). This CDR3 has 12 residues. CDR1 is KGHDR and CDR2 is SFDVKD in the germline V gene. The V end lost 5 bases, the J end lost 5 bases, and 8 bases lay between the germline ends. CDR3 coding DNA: TGTGCCACCAGTGCAGGGGAGTATGGCTACACCTTC. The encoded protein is CATSAGEYGYTF.

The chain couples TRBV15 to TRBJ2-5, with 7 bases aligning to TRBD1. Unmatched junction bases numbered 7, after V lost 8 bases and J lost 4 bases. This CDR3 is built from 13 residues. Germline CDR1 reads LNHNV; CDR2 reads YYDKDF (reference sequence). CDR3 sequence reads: CATGTGVRETQYF. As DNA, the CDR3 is TGTGCCACCGGAACAGGGGTGAGAGAGACCCAGTACTTC.

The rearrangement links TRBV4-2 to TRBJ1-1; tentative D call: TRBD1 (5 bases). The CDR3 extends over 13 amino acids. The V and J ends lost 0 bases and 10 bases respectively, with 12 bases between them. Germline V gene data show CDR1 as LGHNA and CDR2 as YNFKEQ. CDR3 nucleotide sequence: TGTGCCAGCAGCCAAGAGGGGCAGGGTGCAGCTTTCTTT. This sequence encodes CASSQEGQGAAFF.

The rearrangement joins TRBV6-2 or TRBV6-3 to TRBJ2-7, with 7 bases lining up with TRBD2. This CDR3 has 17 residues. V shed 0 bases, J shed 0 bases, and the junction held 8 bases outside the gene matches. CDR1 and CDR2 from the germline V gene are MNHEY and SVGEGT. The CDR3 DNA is TGTGCCAGCAGTTACTCGATAAGCGGGGCCTACTCCTACGAGCAGTACTTC. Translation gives CASSYSISGAYSYEQYF.

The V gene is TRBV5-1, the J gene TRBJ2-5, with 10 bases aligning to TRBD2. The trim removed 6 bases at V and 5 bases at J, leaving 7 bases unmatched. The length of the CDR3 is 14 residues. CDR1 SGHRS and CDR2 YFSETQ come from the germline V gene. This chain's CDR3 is CASNVGSGRETQYF. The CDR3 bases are TGCGCCAGCAACGTCGGTAGCGGGAGGGAGACCCAGTACTTC.

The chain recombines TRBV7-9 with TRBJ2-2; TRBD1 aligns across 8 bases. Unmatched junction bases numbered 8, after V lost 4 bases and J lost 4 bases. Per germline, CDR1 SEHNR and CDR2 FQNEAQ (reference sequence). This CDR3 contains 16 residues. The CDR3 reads CASSSQGALGTGELFF. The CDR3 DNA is TGTGCCAGCAGCTCGCAGGGGGCGCTTGGCACCGGGGAGCTGTTTTTT.

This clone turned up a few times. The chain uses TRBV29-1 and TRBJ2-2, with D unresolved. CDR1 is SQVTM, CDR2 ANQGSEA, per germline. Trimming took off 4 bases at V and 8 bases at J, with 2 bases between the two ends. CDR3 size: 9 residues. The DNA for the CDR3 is TGCAGCGTTGCTGGGGAGCTGTTTTTT. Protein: CSVAGELFF.

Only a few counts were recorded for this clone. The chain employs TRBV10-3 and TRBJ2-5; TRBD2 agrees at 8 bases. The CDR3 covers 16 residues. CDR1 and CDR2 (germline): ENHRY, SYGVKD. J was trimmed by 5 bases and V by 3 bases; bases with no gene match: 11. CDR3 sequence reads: CAISDILAGLGETQYF. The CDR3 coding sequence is TGTGCCATCAGTGACATCTTAGCGGGGCTGGGGGAGACCCAGTACTTC.

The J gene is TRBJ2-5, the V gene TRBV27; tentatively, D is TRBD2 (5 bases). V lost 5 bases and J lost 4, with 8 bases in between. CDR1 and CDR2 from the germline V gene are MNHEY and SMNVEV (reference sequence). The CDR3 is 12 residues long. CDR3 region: CASSPEGETQYF. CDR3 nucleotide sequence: TGTGCCAGCAGTCCAGAGGGAGAGACCCAGTACTTC.

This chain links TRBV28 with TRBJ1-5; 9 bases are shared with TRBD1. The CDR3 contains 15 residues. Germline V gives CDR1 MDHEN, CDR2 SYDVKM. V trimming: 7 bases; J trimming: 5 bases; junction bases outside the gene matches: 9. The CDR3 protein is CASTSGTGSYQPQHF. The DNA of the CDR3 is TGTGCCAGCACCTCCGGGACAGGGAGCTATCAGCCCCAGCATTTT.

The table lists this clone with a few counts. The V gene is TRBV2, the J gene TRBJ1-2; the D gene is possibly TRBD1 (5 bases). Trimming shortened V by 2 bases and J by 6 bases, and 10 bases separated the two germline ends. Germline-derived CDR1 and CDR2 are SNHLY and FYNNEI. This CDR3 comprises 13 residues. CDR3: CASSETTADGYTF. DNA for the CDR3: TGTGCCAGCAGTGAAACGACAGCCGATGGCTACACCTTC. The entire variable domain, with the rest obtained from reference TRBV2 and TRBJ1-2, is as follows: EPEVTQTPSHQVTQMGQEVILRCVPISNHLYFYWYRQILGQKVEFLVSFYNNEISEKSEIFDDQFSVERPDGSNFTLKIRSTKLEDSAMYFCASSETTADGYTFGSGTRLTVV.

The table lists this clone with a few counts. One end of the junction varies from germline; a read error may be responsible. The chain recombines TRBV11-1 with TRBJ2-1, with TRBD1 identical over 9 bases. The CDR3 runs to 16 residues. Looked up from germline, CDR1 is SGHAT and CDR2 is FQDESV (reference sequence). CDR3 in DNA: TGTGCCAGCACCTTAGATTGGGACAGGGCGTCCAATGAGCAGTTCTTC. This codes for CASTLDWDRASNEQFF.

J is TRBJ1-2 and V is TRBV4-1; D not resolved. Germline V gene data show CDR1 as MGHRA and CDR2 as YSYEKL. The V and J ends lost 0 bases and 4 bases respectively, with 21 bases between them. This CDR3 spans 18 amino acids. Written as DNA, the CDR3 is TGCGCCAGCAGCCAAGATGCCGCCCCAGGCCGTGGGAGCTATGGCTACACCTTC. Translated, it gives CASSQDAAPGRGSYGYTF.

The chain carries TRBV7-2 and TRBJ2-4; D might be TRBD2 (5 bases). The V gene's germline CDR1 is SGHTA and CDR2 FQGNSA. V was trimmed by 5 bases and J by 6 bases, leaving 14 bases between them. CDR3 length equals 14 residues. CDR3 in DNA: TGTGCCAGCAGCCCTGTTCGCGGGCCAAACATTCAGTACTTC. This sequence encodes CASSPVRGPNIQYF.

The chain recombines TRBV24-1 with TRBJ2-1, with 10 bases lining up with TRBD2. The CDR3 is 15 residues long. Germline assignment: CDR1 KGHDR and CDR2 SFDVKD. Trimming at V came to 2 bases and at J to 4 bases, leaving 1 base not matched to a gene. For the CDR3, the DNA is TGTGCCACCAGTGATTGGACTAGCGGATACAATGAGCAGTTCTTC. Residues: CATSDWTSGYNEQFF.

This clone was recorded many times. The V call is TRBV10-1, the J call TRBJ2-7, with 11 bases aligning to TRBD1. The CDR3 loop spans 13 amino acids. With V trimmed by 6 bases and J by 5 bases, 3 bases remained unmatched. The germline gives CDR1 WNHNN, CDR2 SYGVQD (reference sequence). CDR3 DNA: TGCGCCAGCAGCCGGGACAGGGGGAACGAGCAGTACTTC. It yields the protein CASSRDRGNEQYF.